The 21 T cell receptor beta chains below were found in one sample sequenced in a study of vaccination and CD4 T cells after COVID-19. Noted treatment: roughly 11-day PBMC culture with coronavirus spike peptide pools or control peptides (ViraFEST assay). The unexposed donor gave CD4+ T cells before the COVID-19 pandemic (2011-2018). These receptors lack a known antigen. Cultured CD4+ T cells had their DNA profiled by the Oncomine TCR Beta short-read assay. TCRdb reprocessed the PCR reads via MiXCR and lists one record per CDR3 protein. The repertoire has about 7,500 distinct CDR3 sequences, around 45% of them found once; the top ten carry 11% to 15%. Sequenced sample: CD4+ T cells from blood, cultured in vitro. The receptor set was obtained from a human donor in good health.

This clonotype was detected once. The chain employs TRBV12-3 or TRBV12-4 and TRBJ2-4; 9 positions match TRBD1. The CDR3 length is 14 residues. V shed 5 bases and J 8 bases; nucleotides not matched to a gene: 7. The CDR3, as DNA: TGTGCCAGCAGTCCCCGGGACAGGGTGCACATTCAGTACTTC. Residues: CASSPRDRVHIQYF.

The V gene is TRBV20-1, the J gene TRBJ2-3; 7 bases map to TRBD1. The J segment lost 1 base and the V segment lost 7 bases, leaving 8 bases of the junction unmatched. Germline V gene lookup returns CDR1 DFQATT and CDR2 SNEGSKA (reference sequence). This CDR3 is built from 14 residues. The CDR3 loop is CSGQGGAGTDTQYF. The CDR3 bases are TGCAGTGGACAAGGGGGCGCCGGCACAGATACGCAGTATTTT.

The rearrangement joins TRBV20-1 to TRBJ2-3, with TRBD2 matching 7 bases. In germline, CDR1 is DFQATT, CDR2 SNEGSKA (reference sequence). J gave up 2 bases and V 0 bases, and 8 bases lay outside the gene matches. The CDR3 has 16 amino acids. The CDR3 nucleotides are TGCAGTGCTAGAGATCCCCTTGGGGGGGACACAGATACGCAGTATTTT. Translating gives CSARDPLGGDTDTQYF.

The DNA of the CDR3 is TGTGCCAGCAGCTTTGGGACCGCCACTGAAGCTTTCTTT. It specifies CASSFGTATEAFF. The chain recombines TRBV11-1 with TRBJ1-1; TRBD1 might be the D (5 bases). The CDR3 is 13 residues long. Germline V gene sequence: CDR1 SGHAT, CDR2 FQDESV (reference sequence). V was clipped by 3 bases and J by 4 bases, with 9 bases between them. Combining the CDR3 with reference TRBV11-1 and TRBJ1-1 gives the whole variable domain EAEVAQSPRYKITEKSQAVAFWCDPISGHATLYWYRQILGQGPELLVQFQDESVVDDSQLPKDRFSAERLKGVDSTLKIQPAELGDSAMYLCASSFGTATEAFFGQGTRLTVV.

The chain recombines TRBV27 with TRBJ1-2; 8 bases line up with TRBD1. V trimming: 6 bases; J trimming: 5 bases; junction bases outside the gene matches: 2. CDR3 length: 12 amino acids. The germline gives CDR1 MNHEY, CDR2 SMNVEV (reference sequence). The CDR3 reads CASRDRVYGYTF. The CDR3 DNA reads as TGTGCCAGCAGGGACAGGGTTTATGGCTACACCTTC.

This clonotype was seen a handful of times. The rearrangement joins TRBV27 to TRBJ1-2; TRBD1 aligns across 7 bases. The germline V gene has CDR1 MNHEY and CDR2 SMNVEV (reference sequence). The CDR3 runs 16 residues. V lost 4 bases, J lost 6 bases, and 14 bases stayed unmatched. CDR3 DNA: TGTGCCAGCAGTTACTCGACAGGGCCTCGACTCAATGGCTACACCTTC. The encoded protein is CASSYSTGPRLNGYTF.

The chain uses TRBV6-1 and TRBJ2-2; tentatively, D is TRBD1 or TRBD2 (5 bases each). Per germline, CDR1 MNHNS and CDR2 SASEGT. V was trimmed by 7 bases and J by 4 bases, leaving 10 bases between them. This CDR3 has 13 residues. The CDR3 reads CASKRDVTGELFF. DNA for the CDR3: TGTGCCAGCAAACGGGACGTCACCGGGGAGCTGTTTTTT.

This clonotype is categorized as medium-sized. The chain is built from TRBV3-1 and TRBJ1-1; no clear D gene. V was clipped by 4 bases and J by 1 base, with 7 bases between them. Germline V gene lookup returns CDR1 LGHDT and CDR2 YNNKEL (reference sequence). The CDR3 consists of 13 residues. The CDR3 DNA follows: TGTGCCAGCAGCCGCCGACAGAACACTGAAGCTTTCTTT. It yields the protein CASSRRQNTEAFF.

The chain combines TRBV7-8 with TRBJ2-5; no reliable D call. Germline V lookup: CDR1 SGHVS, CDR2 FQNEAQ. Trimming took 2 bases from V and 5 from J, leaving 12 bases between them. The CDR3 is 14 amino acids. CDR3 nucleotide sequence: TGTGCCAGCAGCTTACTCAGGCAAGGGGAGACCCAGTACTTC. Translating gives CASSLLRQGETQYF.

This clonotype came up a few times. The rearrangement uses TRBV6-5 and TRBJ2-5; D not certain. The CDR3 spans 15 residues. The V gene lost 2 bases and the J gene lost 0 bases, with 10 bases spanning the gap. From germline, CDR1 is MNHEY and CDR2 SVGAGI. The CDR3 DNA is TGTGCCAGCAGTTACACCGGACGGAACCAAGAGACCCAGTACTTC. It specifies CASSYTGRNQETQYF.

V gene TRBV20-1 combines with J gene TRBJ2-7; no firm D call. The CDR3 has 12 amino acids. Deletions cut 6 bases from V and 2 bases from J, with 11 bases between. CDR1 is DFQATT, CDR2 SNEGSKA, per germline (reference sequence). The CDR3 coding sequence is TGCAGTGCGGTCGGATACACCTACGAGCAGTACTTC. Protein: CSAVGYTYEQYF.

Only one count was recorded for this clonotype. V gene TRBV12-5 combines with J gene TRBJ1-1; 7 positions match TRBD1. J gave up 3 bases and V 5 bases, and 9 bases lay outside the gene matches. CDR3 length: 15 residues. CDR1 LGHNT and CDR2 FRNRAP come from the germline V gene. The CDR3 is CASGLPTGSYTEAFF. CDR3 DNA: TGTGCTAGTGGTCTCCCGACAGGGTCGTACACTGAAGCTTTCTTT. Variable domain in full (rest from reference TRBV12-5 and TRBJ1-1): DARVTQTPRHKVTEMGQEVTMRCQPILGHNTVFWYRQTMMQGLELLAYFRNRAPLDDSGMPKDRFSAEMPDATLATLKIQPSEPRDSAVYFCASGLPTGSYTEAFFGQGTRLTVV.

The chain employs TRBV25-1 and TRBJ1-5; D possibly corresponds to TRBD1 (5 bases). V lost 3 bases, J lost 6 bases, and 9 bases lay in between. The CDR3 has 13 amino acids. Germline CDR1 reads MGHDK; CDR2 reads SYGVNS. The CDR3 region has the DNA TGTGCCAGCAGTGACAGGGTCGGTCAGCCCCAGCATTTT. Protein sequence: CASSDRVGQPQHF.

The chain uses TRBV27 and TRBJ2-3; D tentatively fits TRBD1 or TRBD2 (6 bases each). The CDR3 runs 14 residues. Germline V gene data show CDR1 as MNHEY and CDR2 as SMNVEV (reference sequence). V shed 8 bases and J shed 5 bases, with 17 bases lying between them. CDR3 residues: CASGGITGIDTQYF. Here the CDR3 DNA reads TGTGCCAGCGGGGGGATAACAGGGATAGATACGCAGTATTTT.

The CDR3, as DNA: TGTGCCAGCCGTAAGGGGGGGGCCGTTGAAGCTTTCTTT. Amino acid sequence: CASRKGGAVEAFF. J is TRBJ1-1 and V is TRBV2; D is perhaps TRBD1 (6 bases). CDR3 length equals 13 residues. Germline loops: CDR1 SNHLY, CDR2 FYNNEI. Trimming took 8 bases from V and 7 from J, leaving 17 bases between them. The variable domain in full, completed from reference TRBV2 and TRBJ1-1, reads EPEVTQTPSHQVTQMGQEVILRCVPISNHLYFYWYRQILGQKVEFLVSFYNNEISEKSEIFDDQFSVERPDGSNFTLKIRSTKLEDSAMYFCASRKGGAVEAFFGQGTRLTVV.

The chain recombines TRBV27 with TRBJ2-3; possibly TRBD1 for D (7 bases). The germline V gene has CDR1 MNHEY and CDR2 SMNVEV (reference sequence). V lost 5 bases, J lost 6 bases, and 24 bases lay in between. CDR3 length equals 17 residues. CDR3 nucleotides: TGTGCCAGCAGTCCTCATCGGGGGAAGGGGGCAGGGGATACGCAGTATTTT. Residues: CASSPHRGKGAGDTQYF.

A few counts support this clonotype. The V gene is TRBV5-1, the J gene TRBJ1-2; D unclear. Per germline, CDR1 SGHRS and CDR2 YFSETQ. The CDR3 consists of 14 residues. Between the trimmed V and J ends, which lost 4 bases and 3 bases, there was a span of 13 bases. Here the CDR3 DNA reads TGCGCCAGCAGCACAATGAGTGTAGACTATGGCTACACCTTC. Translated: CASSTMSVDYGYTF.

The chain joins TRBV10-2 to TRBJ2-5; D is unclear. Trimming removed 4 bases at V and 2 bases at J, with 8 bases between. This CDR3 has 13 residues. Germline CDR1 and CDR2: WSHSY and SAAADI. As DNA, the CDR3 is TGCGCCAGCAGTGCCCAGGCGCAAGAGACCCAGTACTTC. Its translation is CASSAQAQETQYF.

The chain employs TRBV6-5 and TRBJ2-5; 13 bases fit TRBD2. Germline CDR1 reads MNHEY; CDR2 reads SVGAGI. The CDR3 is made up of 16 amino acids. V lost 0 bases and J lost 2; bases outside the gene matches: 0. This CDR3 reads CASSYSGLAGQETQYF. The CDR3 DNA follows: TGTGCCAGCAGTTACTCGGGACTAGCGGGGCAAGAGACCCAGTACTTC.

This chain uses TRBV30 with TRBJ1-2; weak D call: TRBD1 (5 bases). The CDR3 length is 13 residues. Trimming cost V 4 bases and J 8 bases, with 17 bases left between them. CDR1 is GTSNPN, CDR2 SVGIG, per germline (reference sequence). The CDR3 spells CAWTGRTGLGYTF. The CDR3 coding sequence is TGTGCCTGGACAGGGCGTACCGGTTTGGGCTACACCTTC.

V and J are TRBV2 and TRBJ1-5; no clear D gene. From germline, CDR1 is SNHLY and CDR2 FYNNEI. Trimming took 4 bases from V and 0 from J, leaving 10 bases between them. This CDR3 has 15 amino acids. CDR3 nucleotide sequence: TGTGCCAGCAGTGTCAGCAGTTCTAGCAATCAGCCCCAGCATTTT. Protein product: CASSVSSSSNQPQHF.